This T cell receptor (beta chain) was captured by sequencing in a study of T cell responses to AZD1222 COVID-19 vaccine. V was cut by 5 bases and J by 8 bases, with 18 bases left in between. CDR1 is MNHEY and CDR2 is SVGAGI in the germline V gene. This CDR3 contains 15 residues. For this clone: The antigen remains undetermined.

Profiled with immunoSEQ multiplex PCR; TCRdb holds only in-frame clones, not every one. The sample holds about 110,000 clones; roughly four fifths are singletons and the top ten take roughly 9%. Study outcomes and limitations: Clonal diversity may have been underestimated in mostly white British donors. Repertoires were sampled only after the peak T cell response. Along spike, vaccine-associated CD4 TCRs were found throughout, with dominance at 160-218 and 743-854.

This clonotype was obtained from an adult in good health. Sequenced material: peripheral blood, taken on day 0 of AZD1222 vaccination. V is TRBV6-5 and J is TRBJ1-4, with D perhaps TRBD1 (5 bases). The CDR3 protein is CASSHEAAGREKLFF. CDR3 sequence (DNA): TGTGCCAGCAGTCACGAGGCAGCAGGGCGCGAAAAACTGTTTTTT.